Listed below are T cell receptor beta chains from one sample, sequenced in a study of blood T cells in healthy people across ages. In TCRdb, the 5' RACE reads were re-called with MiXCR into one record per CDR3 protein. The profile shows some 1,500,000 distinct CDR3 sequences, approximately 43% of them singletons. The sample was blood. The receptors derive from a woman aged 18-35 years in good health. Both conserved end residues are part of each CDR3. A D gene is named only where the DNA matches it firmly. Some rows have no size entry. The others give once, few or many, or a class for an expanded clone.

TRBV9	14	TRBD2	few	TRBJ2-3	CASSLAGVKDTQYF	TGTGCCAGTTCCCTAGCGGGAGTGAAAGATACGCAGTATTTT
TRBV7-2	14	NA	NA	TRBJ2-1	CANSPPGWNNEQFF	TGTGCCAACAGCCCTCCGGGGTGGAACAATGAGCAGTTCTTC
TRBV12-3/TRBV12-4	15	TRBD1	many	TRBJ2-3	CASSPWDRGTDTQYF	TGTGCCAGCAGTCCCTGGGACAGGGGAACAGATACGCAGTATTTT
TRBV25-1	13	NA	few	TRBJ2-7	CASGAGDSYEQYF	TGTGCCAGCGGGGCAGGGGACTCCTACGAGCAGTACTTC
TRBV28	15	NA	NA	TRBJ2-3	CASTLTRGIRDTQYF	TGTGCCAGCACGCTCACCCGGGGGATTAGGGATACGCAGTATTTT
TRBV20-1	14	NA	few	TRBJ2-1	CSAVTLSSYNEQFF	TGCAGTGCTGTGACTTTGAGCTCCTACAATGAGCAGTTCTTC
TRBV10-3	15	NA	NA	TRBJ2-7	CAISEPETSNYEQYF	TGTGCCATCAGTGAGCCTGAGACTAGTAACTACGAGCAGTACTTC
TRBV12-3/TRBV12-4	13	TRBD1	few	TRBJ2-1	CASFRGFYNEQFF	TGTGCCAGCTTCAGGGGGTTCTACAATGAGCAGTTCTTC
TRBV28	15	NA	few	TRBJ2-3	CASRGYSPSTDTQYF	TGTGCCAGCAGGGGTTACAGCCCATCCACAGATACGCAGTATTTT
TRBV6-5	18	TRBD2	NA	TRBJ2-1	CASSYSFSSGSSYNEQFF	TGTGCCAGCAGTTACTCCTTCAGTAGCGGGAGCTCCTACAATGAGCAGTTCTTC
TRBV12-3/TRBV12-4	12	NA	once	TRBJ1-2	CASSTTTRGYTF	TGTGCCAGCAGTACTACGACTCGTGGCTACACCTTC
TRBV25-1	14	NA	few	TRBJ1-3	CASGAPGSGNTIYF	TGTGCCAGCGGGGCCCCGGGTTCTGGAAACACCATATATTTT
TRBV6-5	17	NA	NA	TRBJ1-2	CASSFQVHRAGDYGYTF	TGTGCCAGCAGTTTCCAAGTTCACAGGGCGGGGGACTATGGCTACACCTTC
TRBV7-9	16	NA	NA	TRBJ2-1	CASRLMGARSYNEQFF	TGTGCCAGCAGATTAATGGGTGCCCGCTCCTACAATGAGCAGTTCTTC
TRBV7-2	16	NA	few	TRBJ2-1	CASSSQAGTSYNEQFF	TGTGCCAGCAGCTCCCAAGCGGGCACCTCCTACAATGAGCAGTTCTTC
TRBV29-1	12	NA	many	TRBJ2-7	CSVRQEAYEQYF	TGCAGCGTTAGACAGGAAGCCTACGAGCAGTACTTC
TRBV7-9	14	NA	NA	TRBJ2-7	CASRGLDDYNEQYF	TGTGCCAGCAGGGGGCTAGACGACTACAATGAGCAGTACTTC
TRBV18	13	TRBD2	NA	TRBJ2-7	CASSPGLVDEQYF	TGTGCCAGCTCACCGGGACTAGTAGACGAGCAGTACTTC
TRBV24-1	12	NA	few	TRBJ2-7	CATSGSSYEQYF	TGTGCCACCAGCGGGAGTTCCTACGAGCAGTACTTC
TRBV4-2	17	NA	few	TRBJ2-7	CASSQDAPGASSYEQYF	TGTGCCAGCAGCCAAGATGCCCCCGGGGCTAGCTCCTACGAGCAGTACTTC
TRBV20-1	14	TRBD1	NA	TRBJ2-7	CSAVAGTGYVEQYF	TGCAGTGCTGTAGCCGGGACAGGGTATGTCGAGCAGTACTTC
TRBV12-3/TRBV12-4	14	TRBD2	few	TRBJ2-1	CASTFGGSYNEQFF	TGTGCCAGCACCTTTGGCGGGAGTTACAATGAGCAGTTCTTC
TRBV4-1	15	TRBD1	few	TRBJ1-5	CASSQETGENQPQHF	TGCGCCAGCAGCCAAGAGACAGGGGAAAATCAGCCCCAGCATTTT
TRBV30	12	TRBD2	few	TRBJ2-5	CASWTSAETQYF	TGTGCCTCTTGGACTAGCGCGGAGACCCAGTACTTC
TRBV10-3	14	NA	NA	TRBJ1-5	CAISEGISNQHQHF	TGTGCCATCAGTGAGGGAATTAGCAATCAGCACCAGCATTTT
TRBV28	12	NA	NA	TRBJ2-7	CASSSLSGGQYF	TGTGCCAGCAGTTCTTTATCCGGTGGGCAGTACTTC
TRBV9	15	NA	NA	TRBJ2-5	CASSIREKSYNEQYF	TGTGCCAGCAGCATAAGGGAGAAGTCCTACAATGAGCAGTACTTC
TRBV20-1	14	NA	NA	TRBJ2-1	CSARDPPNYNEQFF	TGCAGTGCTAGAGATCCCCCGAACTACAATGAGCAGTTCTTC
TRBV7-2	17	NA	NA	TRBJ1-1	CASSLRQVGYQNTEAFF	TGTGCCAGCAGCCTACGACAGGTGGGCTACCAGAACACTGAAGCTTTCTTT
TRBV24-1	15	TRBD1	once	TRBJ1-2	CATSDLLTGGYGYTF	TGTGCCACCAGTGATTTGCTGACAGGGGGCTATGGCTACACCTTC
TRBV10-3	14	NA	NA	TRBJ1-5	CAISEGQFNQPQHF	TGTGCCATCAGTGAGGGACAGTTCAATCAGCCCCAGCATTTT
TRBV12-3/TRBV12-4	13	NA	NA	TRBJ2-1	CAIVIAPYNEQFF	TGTGCCATCGTCATAGCCCCCTACAATGAGCAGTTCTTC
TRBV6-6	16	NA	few	TRBJ2-7	CASSYSETTTTYEQYF	TGTGCCAGCAGTTACTCCGAGACAACTACAACCTACGAGCAGTACTTC
TRBV10-3	15	TRBD1	NA	TRBJ1-2	CAIRPNGQDVAGYTF	TGTGCCATCAGGCCAAATGGACAGGACGTTGCTGGCTACACCTTC
TRBV7-8	16	NA	NA	TRBJ2-1	CASSLYGTGSYNEQFF	TGTGCCAGCAGCTTGTACGGGACGGGCTCCTACAATGAGCAGTTCTTC
TRBV5-4	15	TRBD1	NA	TRBJ1-2	CASRRTGESNYGYTF	TGTGCCAGCAGACGCACAGGGGAATCTAACTATGGCTACACCTTC
TRBV20-1	12	NA	many	TRBJ1-5	CSATSSNQPQHF	TGCAGTGCCACCTCCAGCAATCAGCCCCAGCATTTT
TRBV3-1	15	NA	NA	TRBJ2-1	CTSSQDSGSYNEQFF	TGTACCAGCAGCCAAGATTCAGGGTCCTACAATGAGCAGTTCTTC
TRBV5-5	13	NA	few	TRBJ1-1	CASSPPSTTEAFF	TGTGCCAGCAGTCCCCCATCGACCACTGAAGCTTTCTTT
TRBV27	15	NA	NA	TRBJ2-5	CASSEVTRVQETQYF	TGTGCCAGCAGTGAAGTGACGCGGGTCCAAGAGACCCAGTACTTC
TRBV4-2	14	NA	few	TRBJ1-4	CASSQTAIYEKLFF	TGTGCCAGTAGTCAGACGGCGATCTATGAAAAACTGTTTTTT
TRBV20-1	14	TRBD1	NA	TRBJ2-2	CSARDHRGAGELFF	TGCAGTGCTAGAGATCACAGGGGGGCCGGGGAGCTGTTTTTT